This entry is about one T cell receptor beta chain. Germline V gives CDR1 ENHRY, CDR2 SYGVKD. The CDR3 runs to 15 residues. With 3 bases removed from V and 1 base from J, the gap between germline ends came to 12 bases. Profiling relied on immunoSEQ multiplex PCR, and the TCRdb table lists in-frame clones only, not all of them. This sample has about a million clones, with around 76% found just once. This sample is drawn from a study of shared clonotypes between healthy human individuals. Sequenced: memory CD4+ T cells sorted from blood. Subset given: CD45RA-negative fraction. This TCR was recovered from a man in his late teens or twenties in good health. The J gene is TRBJ2-5, the V gene TRBV10-3; no firm D call. The CDR3 loop reads CAISDPTATQETQYF. In DNA form, the CDR3 reads TGTGCCATCAGTGATCCCACAGCGACCCAAGAGACCCAGTACTTC.